The 9 T cell receptor beta chains listed next were all sequenced from one sample in a study of blood T cells in healthy people across ages. The use of a sample-barcoded 5' primer and a J-beta primer mix characterized a second PCR of 7 to 11 cycles. A single record per CDR3 protein comes from TCRdb applying MiXCR to the 5' RACE reads. The sample lists roughly 1.5 million distinct CDR3 sequences, approximately 43% seen once, with around 4% in the top ten. The sample comprised blood. These receptors came from a woman between 18 and 29 years old in good health.

A few counts support this clonotype. This may arise from a read error, as a much more abundant clone is one base away. The rearrangement joins TRBV4-3 to TRBJ2-5, with TRBD1 as a possible D gene (6 bases). CDR3 length: 17 residues. CDR1 and CDR2 from the germline V gene are LGHNA and YSLEER. The V end was cut by 0 bases, the J end by 11 bases, with 25 bases between. The CDR3 sequence: CASSQDVAGVMYNEQYF. CDR3 sequence (DNA): TGCGCCAGCAGCCAAGATGTAGCAGGGGTTATGTACAATGAGCAGTACTTC.

The chain carries TRBV12-5 and TRBJ1-2; 9 bases agree with TRBD1. V was clipped by 5 bases and J by 4 bases; unmatched bases: 8. Germline loops: CDR1 LGHNT, CDR2 FRNRAP. The CDR3 has 15 residues. The CDR3 sequence is CASGAGQGNFYGYTF. CDR3 DNA sequence: TGTGCTAGTGGTGCGGGACAGGGAAATTTCTATGGCTACACCTTC.

The chain is built from TRBV6-6 and TRBJ1-1; D not certain. Germline V gene sequence: CDR1 MNHNY, CDR2 SVGAGI (reference sequence). The CDR3 is 16 residues long. The ends were cut back, 2 bases at V and 1 base at J, with 14 bases in the middle. Written as DNA, the CDR3 is TGTGCCAGCAGTTACCCAGCGTACGTGGGGAACACTGAAGCTTTCTTT. It codes for CASSYPAYVGNTEAFF.

The chain combines TRBV21-1 with TRBJ1-3. TRBV21-1 is annotated as a pseudogene. The CDR3 spans 17 residues. CDR3 DNA: TGTGCCAGCAGCAAAGCGGACAATAATCCCTTTGGAAACACCATATATTTT. As protein: CASSKADNNPFGNTIYF.

V is TRBV12-3 or TRBV12-4 and J is TRBJ2-2; 8 positions agree with TRBD2. This CDR3 is 14 amino acids long. V was clipped by 7 bases and J by 5 bases; unmatched bases: 6. The CDR3 nucleotides read TGTGCCAGCACTGACGGACTAGCTACCGGGGAGCTGTTTTTT. Translated: CASTDGLATGELFF.

Only a few counts were recorded for this clonotype. The chain links TRBV15 to TRBJ2-7, with 10 bases identical to TRBD1. Germline V gives CDR1 LNHNV, CDR2 YYDKDF (reference sequence). V was pared by 6 bases and J by 3 bases, with 2 bases of the junction left unmatched. This CDR3 comprises 13 residues. CDR3 nucleotides: TGTGCCACCAGAGGACAGGGGGGCTACGAGCAGTACTTC. Translating gives CATRGQGGYEQYF.

This clonotype was seen only a few times. The chain is built from TRBV7-2 and TRBJ2-3, with 10 bases matching TRBD2. The length of the CDR3 is 16 residues. V gave up 4 bases and J gave up 3 bases; unmatched junction bases: 7. Germline V gives CDR1 SGHTA, CDR2 FQGNSA. The CDR3 nucleotides read TGTGCCAGCAGCTCGGCTAGCGGGAGTACGACAGATACGCAGTATTTT. Amino acids: CASSSASGSTTDTQYF.

This chain uses TRBV7-8 with TRBJ2-5; weak D call: TRBD2 (6 bases). V was clipped by 0 bases and J by 11 bases, with 19 bases between them. The germline gives CDR1 SGHVS, CDR2 FQNEAQ. The CDR3 runs to 15 residues. CDR3 nucleotide sequence: TGTGCCAGCAGCTTAGCGGGGAGGAAAGGCTTTGAGCAGTACTTC. Its protein product is CASSLAGRKGFEQYF.

The chain joins TRBV4-3 to TRBJ2-1; possibly TRBD1 or TRBD2 for D (5 bases each). CDR3 length equals 15 residues. Germline CDR1 is LGHNA and CDR2 is YSLEER. Trimming took 3 bases from V and 4 from J, leaving 13 bases between them. The chain's CDR3 is CASSHRTGLYNEQFF. In DNA, the CDR3 is TGCGCCAGCAGCCACCGTACAGGACTTTACAATGAGCAGTTCTTC.